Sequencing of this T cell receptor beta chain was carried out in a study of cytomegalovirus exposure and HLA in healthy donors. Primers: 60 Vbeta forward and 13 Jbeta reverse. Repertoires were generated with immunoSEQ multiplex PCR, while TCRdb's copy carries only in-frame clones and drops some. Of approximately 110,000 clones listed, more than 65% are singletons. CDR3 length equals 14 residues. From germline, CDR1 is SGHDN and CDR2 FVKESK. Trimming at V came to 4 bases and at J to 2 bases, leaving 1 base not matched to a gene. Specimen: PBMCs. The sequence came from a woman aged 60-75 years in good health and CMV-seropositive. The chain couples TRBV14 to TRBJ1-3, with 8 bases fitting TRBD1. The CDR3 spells CASSPTGAGNTIYF. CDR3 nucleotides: TGTGCCAGCAGCCCGACAGGGGCTGGAAACACCATATATTTT.